The 30 T cell receptor beta chains presented below share a single source sample, sequenced in a study of T cell responses to AZD1222 COVID-19 vaccine. Measured with immunoSEQ multiplex PCR; TCRdb has only the in-frame clones, and not every one. The data hold approximately 300,000 clones, with around 93% observed a single time. The source was peripheral blood, collected 28 days after the second AZD1222 dose. The receptors were sampled from an adult who received the AZD1222 COVID-19 vaccine.

In DNA, the CDR3 is TGTGCCAGCAGTTTCAGGCGTGTGGGCACTGAAGCTTTCTTT. As protein: CASSFRRVGTEAFF. The rearrangement joins TRBV27 to TRBJ1-1; D not certain. This CDR3 is built from 14 residues. V dropped 3 bases and J dropped 4 bases, with 12 bases sitting between them. The germline CDR1 and CDR2 sequences are MNHEY and SMNVEV (reference sequence).

The chain uses TRBV7-2 and TRBJ2-2, with TRBD2 matching over 7 bases. Germline values: CDR1 SGHTA, CDR2 FQGNSA. This CDR3 is built from 16 residues. After removal of 0 bases from V and 3 bases from J, the junction contained 4 bases not matched to a gene. The CDR3 sequence: CASSLARLADTGELFF. The CDR3 DNA reads as TGTGCCAGCAGCTTAGCCCGACTAGCAGACACCGGGGAGCTGTTTTTT.

The chain is built from TRBV28 and TRBJ1-6; no clear D. The CDR3 is 12 residues long. Germline V CDR1 and CDR2: MDHEN, SYDVKM. V was trimmed by 2 bases and J by 9 bases, leaving 5 bases between them. The CDR3 DNA reads TGTGCCAGCAGTTTAGGGGTTTCACCCCTCCACTTT. Protein: CASSLGVSPLHF.

This clone showed up just once. This rearrangement joins TRBV28 to TRBJ1-1, with D tentatively TRBD1 (5 bases). Germline CDR1 is MDHEN and CDR2 is SYDVKM. The length of the CDR3 is 14 residues. V lost 5 bases to trimming and J lost 4 bases, with 14 bases between them. The CDR3 here is CASSPGGTGTEAFF. CDR3 bases: TGTGCCAGCAGTCCTGGGGGGACTGGCACTGAAGCTTTCTTT.

This clone was counted a few times. The chain is built from TRBV25-1 and TRBJ2-2; D is ambiguous. CDR3 length: 11 amino acids. With 4 bases removed from V and 5 bases from J, the gap between germline ends came to 2 bases. Germline CDR1 is MGHDK and CDR2 is SYGVNS. For the CDR3, the DNA is TGTGCCAGCAGTGTGACCGGGGAGCTGTTTTTT. Its translation: CASSVTGELFF.

The chain employs TRBV30 and TRBJ2-1; D tentatively reads TRBD1 or TRBD2 (5 bases each). This CDR3 contains 15 residues. The V and J ends lost 6 bases and 0 bases respectively, with 15 bases between them. In germline, CDR1 is GTSNPN, CDR2 SVGIG (reference sequence). This chain's CDR3 is CACTEGFSSYNEQFF. CDR3 sequence (DNA): TGTGCCTGCACCGAGGGGTTTAGCTCCTACAATGAGCAGTTCTTC.

The rearrangement joins TRBV2 to TRBJ2-7; maybe TRBD1 (5 bases). With 4 bases removed from V and 7 bases from J, the gap between germline ends came to 17 bases. The CDR3 loop spans 14 amino acids. Germline V CDR1 and CDR2: SNHLY, FYNNEI. The chain's CDR3 is CASSAMPGPTEQYF. The CDR3 DNA sequence: TGTGCCAGCAGTGCCATGCCAGGGCCTACGGAGCAGTACTTC.

The gene calls are TRBV2 and TRBJ1-2, with no clear D. The CDR3 totals 13 residues. Per germline, CDR1 SNHLY and CDR2 FYNNEI. V gave up 4 bases and J gave up 4 bases, with 10 bases separating them. The CDR3 region is CASSGGEGYGYTF. The CDR3 region has the DNA TGTGCCAGCAGTGGTGGGGAGGGCTATGGCTACACCTTC.

The chain links TRBV7-2 to TRBJ1-2, with D maybe TRBD1 (5 bases). The germline V gene encodes CDR1 SGHTA and CDR2 FQGNSA. This CDR3 has 18 residues. Deletions cut 1 base from V and 0 bases from J, with 18 bases between. In nucleotides, the CDR3 is TGTGCCAGCAGCTTAGGTGGGCCAGGGTTGGGTCCTAACTATGGCTACACCTTC. Its protein product is CASSLGGPGLGPNYGYTF.

V gene TRBV5-6 combines with J gene TRBJ1-1; D is uncertain. CDR3 size: 13 residues. Trimming took 1 base from V and 2 from J, leaving 6 bases between them. Germline lookup yields CDR1 SGHDT and CDR2 YYEEEE. The CDR3 region is CASSLKGNTEAFF. CDR3 in DNA: TGTGCCAGCAGCTTGAAGGGAAACACTGAAGCTTTCTTT.

V is TRBV3-1 (or the pseudogene TRBV3-2) and J is TRBJ1-2; possibly TRBD1 for D (5 bases). V dropped 3 bases and J dropped 2 bases, with 16 bases sitting between them. This CDR3 is 16 amino acids long. CDR1 and CDR2 (germline): LGHDT, YNNKEL (reference sequence). The CDR3 DNA sequence: TGTGCCAGCAGCCAGAGACTCCCAGGGATAAACTATGGCTACACCTTC. It specifies CASSQRLPGINYGYTF.

Here the CDR3 DNA reads TGTGCCAGCAGGCGAAACAGGGACGGCTATGGCTACACCTTC. Translation gives CASRRNRDGYGYTF. The gene calls are TRBV27 and TRBJ1-2; D is possibly TRBD1 (6 bases). V dropped 6 bases and J dropped 4 bases, with 15 bases sitting between them. There are 14 residues in the CDR3. CDR1 and CDR2 from the germline V gene are MNHEY and SMNVEV (reference sequence).

This chain joins TRBV5-4 and TRBJ2-7, with 7 nucleotides matching TRBD1. The junction had 9 bases not matched to a gene; V was cut back by 3 bases and J by 0 bases. Looked up from germline, CDR1 is SGHNT and CDR2 is YYREEE (reference sequence). The CDR3 consists of 16 residues. CDR3 nucleotide sequence: TGTGCCAGCAGCTCCTCGACAGGGTTAAGCTCCTACGAGCAGTACTTC. It yields the protein CASSSSTGLSSYEQYF.

The chain has TRBV7-8 and TRBJ2-7, with D perhaps TRBD1 (6 bases). The germline CDR1 and CDR2 sequences are SGHVS and FQNEAQ. The CDR3 loop spans 13 amino acids. V lost 2 bases to trimming and J lost 2 bases, with 7 bases between them. As DNA, the CDR3 is TGTGCCAGCAGCTTACCAGGGGCCTACGAGCAGTACTTC. Its protein product is CASSLPGAYEQYF.

The chain recombines TRBV29-1 with TRBJ2-5; 7 bases line up with TRBD2. V lost 4 bases, J lost 3 bases, and 2 bases stayed unmatched. Germline V lookup: CDR1 SQVTM, CDR2 ANQGSEA. The CDR3 spans 12 residues. The CDR3 here is CSVVLAEETQYF. Here the CDR3 DNA reads TGCAGCGTTGTGCTAGCGGAAGAGACCCAGTACTTC. Based on the CDR3 plus reference TRBV29-1 and TRBJ2-5, the full variable domain is SAVISQKPSRDICQRGTSLTIQCQVDSQVTMMFWYRQQPGQSLTLIATANQGSEATYESGFVIDKFPISRPNLTFSTLTVSNMSPEDSSIYLCSVVLAEETQYFGPGTRLLVL.

V is TRBV6-5 and J is TRBJ1-5, with D possibly matching TRBD1 (5 bases). Germline CDR1 is MNHEY and CDR2 is SVGAGI. V gave up 11 bases and J gave up 0 bases, with 14 bases separating them. The CDR3 spans 14 residues. CDR3 coding DNA: TGTGCCGGGGCGGACACCCATAGCAATCAGCCCCAGCATTTT. This translates into CAGADTHSNQPQHF.

Points on this clone: Within the sample, other DNA sequences also encode this same CDR3. V and J are TRBV7-9 and TRBJ2-7; D is ambiguous. Germline CDR1 is SEHNR and CDR2 is FQNEAQ (reference sequence). This CDR3 comprises 12 residues. The V and J ends lost 1 base and 6 bases respectively, with 7 bases between them. The CDR3 here is CASSLGRGEQYF. Here the CDR3 DNA reads TGTGCCAGCAGCTTAGGCCGTGGCGAGCAGTACTTC.

This chain uses TRBV3-1 (or the pseudogene TRBV3-2) with TRBJ1-3, with D hard to call. From germline, CDR1 is LGHDT and CDR2 YNNKEL (reference sequence). The CDR3 runs to 14 residues. The V and J ends lost 5 bases and 3 bases respectively, with 11 bases between them. CDR3 DNA: TGTGCCAGCAGCGCCTGGGGTGATGGAAACACCATATATTTT. Protein: CASSAWGDGNTIYF.

This chain connects TRBV5-1 to TRBJ2-5; no firm D call. The CDR3 contains 14 residues. Trimming stripped 0 bases from V and 0 bases from J, with 6 bases between. Germline CDR1 reads SGHRS; CDR2 reads YFSETQ. In DNA form, the CDR3 reads TGCGCCAGCAGCTTGGTCGGGCACCAAGAGACCCAGTACTTC. It yields the protein CASSLVGHQETQYF.

This chain uses TRBV28 with TRBJ1-3; weak D call: TRBD1 (5 bases). The germline V and J ends were trimmed by 2 bases and 1 base, with 9 bases remaining between them. Germline lookup yields CDR1 MDHEN and CDR2 SYDVKM. The CDR3 length is 15 residues. For the CDR3, the DNA is TGTGCCAGCAGTTTAGGCAGGGCGTCTGGAAACACCATATATTTT. Translating it yields CASSLGRASGNTIYF.

J is TRBJ2-7 and V is TRBV7-6; 12 nucleotides line up with TRBD2. The CDR3 consists of 18 residues. V shed 0 bases and J 4 bases; nucleotides not matched to a gene: 10. Germline values: CDR1 SGHVS, CDR2 FNYEAQ. As DNA, the CDR3 is TGTGCCAGCAGCTTAGCCTCGGGACTAGCGGGTTCTGGATACGAGCAGTACTTC. This sequence encodes CASSLASGLAGSGYEQYF.

The chain carries TRBV28 and TRBJ1-5; D ambiguous. This CDR3 comprises 17 residues. Germline assignment: CDR1 MDHEN and CDR2 SYDVKM. V was clipped by 5 bases and J by 7 bases, with 24 bases between them. CDR3 bases: TGTGCCAGCAGTCGAACTATTTCGTGGCCCGGCGGGCAGCCCCAGCATTTT. Translation gives CASSRTISWPGGQPQHF.

This sequence joins TRBV5-4 and TRBJ2-7; TRBD2 is a possible D gene (6 bases). Germline lookup yields CDR1 SGHNT and CDR2 YYREEE (reference sequence). Trimming removed 0 bases at V and 4 bases at J, with 11 bases between. The CDR3 runs to 14 residues. DNA for the CDR3: TGTGCCAGCAGCTTGGCGGGGACTCCTTACGAGCAGTACTTC. This translates into CASSLAGTPYEQYF. The complete variable domain, with remaining parts taken from reference TRBV5-4 and TRBJ2-7, reads ETGVTQSPTHLIKTRGQQVTLRCSSQSGHNTVSWYQQALGQGPQFIFQYYREEENGRGNFPPRFSGLQFPNYSSELNVNALELDDSALYLCASSLAGTPYEQYFGPGTRLTVT.

This rearrangement joins TRBV19 to TRBJ2-7, with no clear D. V shed 3 bases and J shed 6 bases, with 15 bases lying between them. The CDR3 consists of 14 residues. The V gene's germline CDR1 is LNHDA and CDR2 SQIVND (reference sequence). CDR3 in amino acids: CASSIHPTGGEQYF. The DNA for the CDR3 is TGTGCCAGTAGTATTCATCCTACGGGCGGCGAGCAGTACTTC. Full variable domain (remainder filled in from reference TRBV19 and TRBJ2-7): DGGITQSPKYLFRKEGQNVTLSCEQNLNHDAMYWYRQDPGQGLRLIYYSQIVNDFQKGDIAEGYSVSREKKESFPLTVTSAQKNPTAFYLCASSIHPTGGEQYFGPGTRLTVT.

In this sample, this clone turned up once. CDR3 nucleotide sequence: TGTGCCAGCAGCAAGACAGGGTACGCTGAAGCTTTCTTT. Its translation is CASSKTGYAEAFF. The chain couples TRBV7-9 to TRBJ1-1; the match to TRBD1 covers 7 bases. There are 13 residues in the CDR3. The germline gives CDR1 SEHNR, CDR2 FQNEAQ (reference sequence). V lost 5 bases, J lost 6 bases, and 6 bases stayed unmatched.

V is TRBV28 and J is TRBJ2-7, with 14 bases fitting TRBD2. CDR1 is MDHEN, CDR2 SYDVKM, per germline. V trimming: 8 bases; J trimming: 2 bases; junction bases outside the gene matches: 2. The CDR3 consists of 14 residues. The DNA for the CDR3 is TGTGCCAGCGGGACTAGCGGGGGAGCCTACGAGCAGTACTTC. This codes for CASGTSGGAYEQYF.

The J gene is TRBJ1-5, the V gene TRBV28; 9 nucleotides line up with TRBD1. Looked up from germline, CDR1 is MDHEN and CDR2 is SYDVKM. V was clipped by 6 bases and J by 6 bases; unmatched bases: 9. The CDR3 is 15 residues long. The CDR3: CASRLTGQGGQPQHF. CDR3 nucleotides: TGTGCCAGCAGGTTAACGGGACAGGGAGGTCAGCCCCAGCATTTT.

V and J are TRBV19 and TRBJ2-1, with D perhaps TRBD2 (7 bases). The germline gives CDR1 LNHDA, CDR2 SQIVND (reference sequence). Trimming took 5 bases from V and 8 from J, leaving 13 bases between them. The CDR3 loop spans 13 amino acids. CDR3: CASSVRGGDEQFF. The CDR3 nucleotides read TGTGCCAGTAGTGTGAGGGGGGGCGATGAGCAGTTCTTC. Full variable domain (remainder filled in from reference TRBV19 and TRBJ2-1): DGGITQSPKYLFRKEGQNVTLSCEQNLNHDAMYWYRQDPGQGLRLIYYSQIVNDFQKGDIAEGYSVSREKKESFPLTVTSAQKNPTAFYLCASSVRGGDEQFFGPGTRLTVL.

V and J are TRBV5-1 and TRBJ2-2, with TRBD1 as a possible D gene (6 bases). V was shortened by 4 bases and J by 1 base, with 11 bases between the two germline ends. Germline CDR1 reads SGHRS; CDR2 reads YFSETQ. The CDR3 has 15 amino acids. CDR3 loop: CASSPQTGNTGELFF. CDR3 bases: TGCGCCAGCAGCCCGCAGACAGGGAACACCGGGGAGCTGTTTTTT.

The chain uses TRBV7-6 and TRBJ2-1; 10 bases line up with TRBD2. The CDR3 has 18 residues. Germline V gene sequence: CDR1 SGHVS, CDR2 FNYEAQ. V dropped 4 bases and J dropped 4; count of bases not matched to a gene: 13. The CDR3 protein is CASSSRTSGDGGYNEQFF. The CDR3 coding sequence is TGTGCCAGCAGCTCAAGGACTAGCGGAGATGGGGGGTACAATGAGCAGTTCTTC. Complete variable domain (other parts from reference TRBV7-6 and TRBJ2-1): GAGVSQSPRYKVTKRGQDVALRCDPISGHVSLYWYRQALGQGPEFLTYFNYEAQQDKSGLPNDRFSAERPEGSISTLTIQRTEQRDSAMYRCASSSRTSGDGGYNEQFFGPGTRLTVL.